The rows below give T cell receptor beta chains drawn from one sample of a study of Ad26.COV2.S vaccination and SARS-CoV-2 variants. TCRdb's copy holds only in-frame clones and misses some; the assay was immunoSEQ multiplex PCR. The data show roughly 500,000 clones, roughly 87% seen once. The sequences come from peripheral blood, collected in a trial of Ad26.COV2.S vaccine versus placebo. The source is a person between 18 and 65 years old who received the Ad26.COV2.S COVID-19 vaccine or a placebo. The CDR3 runs from the conserved cysteine through the conserved F or W. Each record gives: clone size, J gene, D gene, V gene, CDR3 protein, CDR3 DNA. D genes are given only for firm matches. Size tells how often a clone was seen (once, few, many) or the class of an expanded clone, and some rows leave it out.

clone_size: -
j_call: TRBJ1-2
d_call: -
v_call: TRBV5-1
cdr3_aa: CASSLERTNYGYTF
cdr3_nt: TGCGCCAGCAGCTTGGAACGGACTAACTATGGCTACACCTTC

clone_size: -
j_call: TRBJ2-3
d_call: TRBD2
v_call: TRBV5-4
cdr3_aa: CASSPRSGRTTDTQYF
cdr3_nt: TGTGCCAGCAGCCCCCGTAGCGGGAGGACCACAGATACGCAGTATTTT

clone_size: once
j_call: TRBJ1-2
d_call: -
v_call: TRBV29-1
cdr3_aa: CSVDETGNYGYTF
cdr3_nt: TGCAGCGTTGATGAGACCGGTAACTATGGCTACACCTTC

clone_size: -
j_call: TRBJ2-1
d_call: TRBD2
v_call: TRBV20-1
cdr3_aa: CSASLPGGYNEQFF
cdr3_nt: TGCAGTGCTAGTCTACCGGGAGGGTACAATGAGCAGTTCTTC

clone_size: -
j_call: TRBJ2-3
d_call: -
v_call: TRBV15
cdr3_aa: CATSRDVRTDTQYF
cdr3_nt: TGTGCCACCAGCAGAGATGTAAGAACAGATACGCAGTATTTT

clone_size: -
j_call: TRBJ2-1
d_call: TRBD1
v_call: TRBV5-1
cdr3_aa: CASSFDRGSYNEQFF
cdr3_nt: TGCGCCAGCAGCTTTGACAGGGGGTCCTACAATGAGCAGTTCTTC

clone_size: few
j_call: TRBJ2-1
d_call: TRBD2
v_call: TRBV19
cdr3_aa: CASREWTSGTYNEQFF
cdr3_nt: TGTGCCAGTAGGGAATGGACTAGCGGGACCTACAATGAGCAGTTCTTC

clone_size: -
j_call: TRBJ2-3
d_call: TRBD2
v_call: TRBV15
cdr3_aa: CATSPRVAGQRTDTQYF
cdr3_nt: TGTGCCACCAGCCCGCGGGTAGCGGGGCAACGCACAGATACGCAGTATTTT

clone_size: -
j_call: TRBJ2-3
d_call: -
v_call: TRBV4-3
cdr3_aa: CASSQEGGAGADTQYF
cdr3_nt: TGCGCCAGCAGCCAAGAGGGCGGGGCCGGGGCAGATACGCAGTATTTT

clone_size: -
j_call: TRBJ1-1
d_call: -
v_call: TRBV7-8
cdr3_aa: CASSFQSNTEAFF
cdr3_nt: TGTGCCAGCAGCTTCCAGTCTAACACTGAAGCTTTCTTT

clone_size: -
j_call: TRBJ2-7
d_call: TRBD1
v_call: TRBV19
cdr3_aa: CASSMTGPYEQYF
cdr3_nt: TGTGCCAGTAGTATGACAGGGCCCTACGAGCAGTACTTC

clone_size: -
j_call: TRBJ1-2
d_call: -
v_call: TRBV28
cdr3_aa: CASSPSTPWDGYTF
cdr3_nt: TGTGCCAGCAGTCCGTCGACCCCATGGGATGGCTACACCTTC

clone_size: -
j_call: TRBJ2-7
d_call: TRBD2
v_call: TRBV28
cdr3_aa: CASSHPGGTSYEQYF
cdr3_nt: TGTGCCAGCAGTCACCCCGGGGGGACTAGCTACGAGCAGTACTTC

clone_size: -
j_call: TRBJ1-2
d_call: -
v_call: TRBV6-2/TRBV6-3
cdr3_aa: CASSYSTRGHGYTF
cdr3_nt: TGTGCCAGCAGTTACTCGACCCGGGGGCATGGCTACACCTTC

clone_size: -
j_call: TRBJ2-1
d_call: TRBD2
v_call: TRBV28
cdr3_aa: CASSRTFGTSGNGKQFF
cdr3_nt: TGTGCCAGCAGTCGCACATTTGGGACTAGCGGGAACGGAAAGCAGTTCTTC

clone_size: -
j_call: TRBJ1-6
d_call: TRBD1
v_call: TRBV2
cdr3_aa: CASRDSSSYNSPLHF
cdr3_nt: TGTGCCAGTAGGGACAGCAGCTCCTATAATTCACCCCTCCACTTT